What follows is one TCR beta chain and its context. These data are taken from a study of CD8+CD57+ T cells in acquired aplastic anemia. Both TCR beta VDJ combination and CDR3 sequence profiling were carried out. Genomic DNA was the template for this profiling. MiXCR, applied by TCRdb to the reads, yields one record per CDR3 protein. The table shows 150,000 to 200,000 distinct CDR3 sequences, with about three fifths occurring only once. The TCR was taken from a human donor with severe aplastic anemia or a healthy control (not recorded which). Material for sequencing was sorted CD4+, CD8+, or CD8+CD57+ T cells (not recorded which) from PBMCs.

The CDR3 nucleotides read TGTGCCAGCAGCTTGATCAACGAGAACACTGAAGCTTTCTTT. Protein: CASSLINENTEAFF. This rearrangement joins TRBV5-6 to TRBJ1-1; unclear D gene. CDR1 SGHDT and CDR2 YYEEEE come from the germline V gene. With 1 base removed from V and 1 base from J, the gap between germline ends came to 8 bases. The CDR3 consists of 14 residues.